This T cell receptor (beta chain) was captured in a study of beta chain features in type 1 diabetes. Study-wide findings and caveats: In every one of the four CD4+ subsets, TCRB CDR3s were moderately but significantly shorter in Type 1 diabetes patients.

The CDR3 sequence is 17 residues long. Trimming shortened V by 0 bases and J by 6 bases, and 17 bases separated the two germline ends. Germline V lookup: CDR1 ENHRY, CDR2 SYGVKD. About this clone itself: Its antigen is still unknown.

A CD45RO/CCR7/CD25/CD127/CD95/CD27 panel sorted naive, central memory, regulatory and stem cell-like memory CD4+ cells. Expressed TCRB transcripts got sequenced, as all isolated RNA was reverse transcribed. TCRdb's table, derived via immunoSEQ multiplex PCR, lists solely in-frame clones and lacks some. The sample holds 600,000 or so clones, around 15% seen once. The sequenced material came from naive CD4+ T cells from blood. This clonotype was sampled from a man between 18 and 29 years old with type 1 diabetes. The V and J genes are TRBV10-3 and TRBJ2-2, with D maybe TRBD2 (5 bases). Here the CDR3 DNA reads TGTGCCATCAGTGAGTCATTAATGGGTAGCGAAGCCGGGGAGCTGTTTTTT. Protein product: CAISESLMGSEAGELFF.